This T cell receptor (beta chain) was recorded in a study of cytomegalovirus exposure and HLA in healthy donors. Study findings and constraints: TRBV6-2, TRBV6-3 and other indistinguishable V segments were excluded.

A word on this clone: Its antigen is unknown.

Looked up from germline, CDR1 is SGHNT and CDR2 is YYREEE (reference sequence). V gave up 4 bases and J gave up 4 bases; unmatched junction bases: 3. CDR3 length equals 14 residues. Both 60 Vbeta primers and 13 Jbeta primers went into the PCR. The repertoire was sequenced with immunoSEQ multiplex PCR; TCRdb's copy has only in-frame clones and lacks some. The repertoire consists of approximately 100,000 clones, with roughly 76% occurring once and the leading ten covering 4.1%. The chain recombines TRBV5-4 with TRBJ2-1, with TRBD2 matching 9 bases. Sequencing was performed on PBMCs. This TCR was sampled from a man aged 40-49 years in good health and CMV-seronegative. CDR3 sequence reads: CASSLAGPYNEQFF. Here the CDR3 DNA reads TGTGCCAGCAGCCTAGCGGGGCCTTACAATGAGCAGTTCTTC.